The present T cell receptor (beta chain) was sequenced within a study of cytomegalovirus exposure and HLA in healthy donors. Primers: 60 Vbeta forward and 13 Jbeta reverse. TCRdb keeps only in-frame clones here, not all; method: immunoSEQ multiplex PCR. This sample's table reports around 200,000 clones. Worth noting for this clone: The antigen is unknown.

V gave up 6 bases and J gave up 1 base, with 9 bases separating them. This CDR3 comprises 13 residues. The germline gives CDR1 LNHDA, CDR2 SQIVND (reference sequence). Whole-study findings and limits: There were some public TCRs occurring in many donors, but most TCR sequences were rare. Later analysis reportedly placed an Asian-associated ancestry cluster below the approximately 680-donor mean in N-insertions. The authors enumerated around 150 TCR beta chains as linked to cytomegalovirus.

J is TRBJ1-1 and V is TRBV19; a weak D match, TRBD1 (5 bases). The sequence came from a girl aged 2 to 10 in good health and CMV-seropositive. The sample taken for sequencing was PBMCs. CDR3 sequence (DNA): TGTGCCAGTAGGGACGGACAGAACACTGAAGCTTTCTTT. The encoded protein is CASRDGQNTEAFF.